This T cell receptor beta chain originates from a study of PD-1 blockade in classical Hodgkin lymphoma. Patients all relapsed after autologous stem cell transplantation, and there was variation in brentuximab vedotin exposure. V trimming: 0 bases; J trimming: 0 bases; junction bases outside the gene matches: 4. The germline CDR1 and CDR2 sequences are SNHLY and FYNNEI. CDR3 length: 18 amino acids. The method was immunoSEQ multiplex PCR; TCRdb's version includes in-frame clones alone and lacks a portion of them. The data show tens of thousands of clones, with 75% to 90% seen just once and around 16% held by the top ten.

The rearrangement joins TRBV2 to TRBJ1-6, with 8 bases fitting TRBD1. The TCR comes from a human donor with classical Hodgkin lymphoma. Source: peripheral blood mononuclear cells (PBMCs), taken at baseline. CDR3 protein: CASSEARQGSSYNSPLHF. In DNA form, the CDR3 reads TGTGCCAGCAGTGAAGCGCGACAGGGGAGCTCCTATAATTCACCCCTCCACTTT.